What follows are 11 T cell receptor beta chains derived from one specimen sequenced in a study of T cells in Graves' hyperthyroidism and ophthalmopathy. TCR beta CDR3 region amplification was performed from RNA transcripts. The primer set for the first-round RT-PCR of the TCR CDR3 was HTBI. TCRdb re-called the multiplex PCR reads with MiXCR, one entry per CDR3 protein. The table records 600,000 to 850,000 distinct CDR3 sequences, roughly a sixth of them present only once. Sample: blood. The receptors originated from a woman in her forties or fifties with Graves' hyperthyroidism that later progressed to Graves' ophthalmopathy.

Remarks on this clonotype: A clone one base away is much larger, so this may be a read error. This chain joins TRBV30 and TRBJ2-3; no reliable D call. Germline loops: CDR1 GTSNPN, CDR2 SVGIG (reference sequence). The CDR3 length is 12 residues. CDR3 loop: CAWSAQSDTRYF. The CDR3 region has the DNA TGTGCCTGGAGTGCCCAATCTGATACGCGGTATTTT.

This clonotype was picked up a small number of times. The chain employs TRBV7-9 and TRBJ1-2, with D possibly being TRBD1 (6 bases). Trimming pared 5 bases from V and 3 bases from J, leaving 25 bases between. CDR1 and CDR2 from the germline V gene are SEHNR and FQNEAQ (reference sequence). This CDR3 has 18 residues. CDR3 DNA sequence: TGTGCCAGCAGCGTTATAGGGGGGGGGTTCCTCGGGGACTATGGCTACACCTTC. It is translated as CASSVIGGGFLGDYGYTF.

This clonotype came up a few times. The chain couples TRBV19 to TRBJ1-5; D call uncertain. Trimming pared 5 bases from V and 0 bases from J, leaving 8 bases between. The V gene's germline CDR1 is LNHDA and CDR2 SQIVND (reference sequence). The CDR3 has 14 residues. In DNA, the CDR3 is TGTGCCAGTAGTCCACCGTATAGCAATCAGCCCCAGCATTTT. Translating it yields CASSPPYSNQPQHF.

V usage is TRBV7-9 and J usage is TRBJ2-7; 9 bases are shared with TRBD2. The CDR3 consists of 16 residues. In germline, CDR1 is SEHNR, CDR2 FQNEAQ (reference sequence). Trimming took 1 base from V and 2 from J; bases not matched to a gene: 6. The CDR3 coding sequence is TGTGCCAGCAGCTTAGGGGCTAGCGGGGCCACCTACGAGCAGTACTTC. Its translation: CASSLGASGATYEQYF. Together with reference TRBV7-9 and TRBJ2-7, the CDR3 gives the full variable domain: DTGVSQNPRHKITKRGQNVTFRCDPISEHNRLYWYRQTLGQGPEFLTYFQNEAQLEKSRLLSDRFSAERPKGSFSTLEIQRTEQGDSAMYLCASSLGASGATYEQYFGPGTRLTVT.

The chain carries TRBV10-1 and TRBJ2-3; TRBD2 aligns across 7 bases. Germline V gives CDR1 WNHNN, CDR2 SYGVQD (reference sequence). The CDR3 runs 14 residues. The V and J ends lost 0 bases and 7 bases, in that order; junction bases with no gene match: 4. The chain's CDR3 is CASSESRGWHTQYF. For the CDR3, the DNA is TGCGCCAGCAGTGAGTCGCGGGGGTGGCATACGCAGTATTTT.

The chain recombines TRBV24-1 with TRBJ2-3; unclear D gene. The CDR3 extends over 15 amino acids. V lost 5 bases to trimming and J lost 2 bases, with 13 bases between them. Germline values: CDR1 KGHDR, CDR2 SFDVKD. The CDR3 here is CATSVVGGPTDTQYF. CDR3 nucleotide sequence: TGTGCCACCAGTGTCGTCGGTGGGCCCACAGATACGCAGTATTTT.

This clonotype was seen many times. The J gene is TRBJ2-3, the V gene TRBV6-1; tentative D call: TRBD1 (5 bases). Germline CDR1 reads MNHNS; CDR2 reads SASEGT. This CDR3 has 19 amino acids. V dropped 2 bases and J dropped 3 bases, with 24 bases sitting between them. CDR3 amino acids: CASSEKGTGEGLGTDTQYF. In DNA form, the CDR3 reads TGTGCCAGCAGTGAAAAAGGAACAGGTGAAGGGTTAGGGACAGATACGCAGTATTTT.

This clonotype was detected only a few times. This may come from a read error, since a much larger clone is one base off. This chain uses TRBV11-3 with TRBJ2-3; D not certain. Looked up from germline, CDR1 is SGHNT and CDR2 is YENEEA. This CDR3 has 14 residues. The ends were cut back, 5 bases at V and 4 bases at J, with 13 bases in the middle. The DNA of the CDR3 is TGTGCCAGCAGCGTAGGCCCTGGCGCAGATACGCAGTATTTT. It yields the protein CASSVGPGADTQYF.

In this sample, this clonotype turned up once. The V and J genes are TRBV30 and TRBJ2-7; no reliable D call. CDR1 GTSNPN and CDR2 SVGIG come from the germline V gene (reference sequence). V was trimmed by 4 bases and J by 3 bases, leaving 13 bases between them. The CDR3 has 13 residues. This CDR3 reads CAWTLDKGYEQYF. CDR3 DNA: TGTGCCTGGACCCTCGACAAGGGCTACGAGCAGTACTTC.

The table lists this clonotype with many counts. This chain uses TRBV29-1 with TRBJ2-3, with TRBD2 as a possible D gene (6 bases). V dropped 3 bases and J dropped 2 bases, with 12 bases sitting between them. The V gene's germline CDR1 is SQVTM and CDR2 ANQGSEA. This CDR3 is 14 amino acids long. For the CDR3, the DNA is TGCAGCGTTGACGCCGGGAGAGACACAGATACGCAGTATTTT. It is translated as CSVDAGRDTDTQYF.

This clonotype occurred many times. The chain combines TRBV6-1 with TRBJ1-2; D unclear. This CDR3 spans 16 amino acids. V lost 2 bases and J lost 0, with 13 bases in between. The germline gives CDR1 MNHNS, CDR2 SASEGT. DNA of the CDR3: TGTGCCAGCAGTGAATACGGCGCAAACCCTAACTATGGCTACACCTTC. This codes for CASSEYGANPNYGYTF.